What follows are 20 T cell receptor beta chains derived from one specimen sequenced in a study of OX40 agonist ivuxolimab in advanced cancers. Profiling relied on immunoSEQ multiplex PCR, and the TCRdb table lists in-frame clones only, not all of them. The repertoire holds just over 80,000 clones, with more than 75% as singletons. Here the sequenced sample was CD4+ or CD8+ T cells sorted from blood, taken in a trial of the OX40 agonist ivuxolimab. The origin of the receptors is an adult with an advanced solid tumor such as melanoma, head and neck, liver or kidney cancer.

In the case of this clone: Mismatch with germline at one junction end may stem from a read error. The chain is built from TRBV6-1 and TRBJ2-2; D is unresolved. The length of the CDR3 is 15 residues. The germline CDR1 and CDR2 sequences are MNHNS and SASEGT. CDR3 loop: CASSKARVNTGELFF. CDR3 coding DNA: TGTGCCAGCAGTAAAGCCCGGGTAAACACCGGGGAGCTGTTTTTT.

V usage is TRBV11-2 and J usage is TRBJ2-5; D gene unclear. Trimming removed 1 base from V and 3 bases from J, with 6 bases in between. CDR1 is SGHAT and CDR2 is FQNNGV in the germline V gene. The CDR3 loop spans 13 amino acids. The CDR3, as DNA: TGTGCCAGCAGCTTAGGGCATAAAGAGACCCAGTACTTC. It specifies CASSLGHKETQYF.

This clone showed up just once. V is TRBV10-3 and J is TRBJ1-5; 8 positions match TRBD1. Germline-derived CDR1 and CDR2 are ENHRY and SYGVKD. This CDR3 has 13 residues. The junction had 2 bases not matched to a gene; V was cut back by 8 bases and J by 2 bases. The CDR3 sequence is CAIGGQGNQPQHF. The DNA of the CDR3 is TGTGCCATCGGGGGACAGGGCAATCAGCCCCAGCATTTT.

CDR3 DNA sequence: TGCGCCAGCAGTTGGGACAGGGGTGGGCGGAACACTGAAGCTTTCTTT. Translating gives CASSWDRGGRNTEAFF. The rearrangement joins TRBV10-1 to TRBJ1-1, with 10 bases matching TRBD1. The ends lost 5 bases at V and 1 base at J; junction bases unmatched: 7. The CDR3 loop spans 16 amino acids. Looked up from germline, CDR1 is WNHNN and CDR2 is SYGVQD (reference sequence).

V gene TRBV9 combines with J gene TRBJ2-7; D is perhaps TRBD1 (6 bases). The germline V gene encodes CDR1 SGDLS and CDR2 YYNGEE. This CDR3 is built from 15 residues. V shed 4 bases and J shed 2 bases, with 16 bases lying between them. In DNA, the CDR3 is TGTGCCAGCAGCCCGCGACGACAGGCTGCCTACGAGCAGTACTTC. Encoded protein: CASSPRRQAAYEQYF.

The chain joins TRBV5-1 to TRBJ1-4; D is perhaps TRBD1 (5 bases). CDR3 size: 13 residues. Per the germline V gene, CDR1 is SGHRS and CDR2 is YFSETQ. V shed 0 bases and J shed 8 bases, with 8 bases lying between them. The CDR3 is CASSLGGGEKLFF. Here the CDR3 DNA reads TGCGCCAGCAGCTTGGGGGGCGGAGAAAAACTGTTTTTT. Full variable domain (rest looked up from reference TRBV5-1 and TRBJ1-4): KAGVTQTPRYLIKTRGQQVTLSCSPISGHRSVSWYQQTPGQGLQFLFEYFSETQRNKGNFPGRFSGRQFSNSRSEMNVSTLELGDSALYLCASSLGGGEKLFFGSGTQLSVL.

The chain recombines TRBV7-2 with TRBJ1-4; perhaps TRBD1 as D (6 bases). The germline CDR1 and CDR2 sequences are SGHTA and FQGNSA. Between the trimmed V and J ends, which lost 1 base and 8 bases, there was a span of 14 bases. This CDR3 spans 15 amino acids. The CDR3 here is CASSLEGGRLEKLFF. CDR3 sequence (DNA): TGTGCCAGCAGCTTAGAAGGGGGTCGTTTGGAAAAACTGTTTTTT.

The chain carries TRBV5-1 and TRBJ1-1; D ambiguous. CDR1 and CDR2 (germline): SGHRS, YFSETQ. Trimming removed 0 bases at V and 4 bases at J, with 10 bases between. The CDR3 length is 14 residues. CDR3 nucleotide sequence: TGCGCCAGCAGCTTGGTGATGGATCCCACTGAAGCTTTCTTT. This codes for CASSLVMDPTEAFF.

This rearrangement joins TRBV5-5 to TRBJ2-7; D perhaps matches TRBD2 (5 bases). The length of the CDR3 is 14 residues. The germline V gene has CDR1 SGHKS and CDR2 YYEKEE (reference sequence). V was pared by 2 bases and J by 7 bases, with 16 bases between. This chain's CDR3 is CASSLTGSPGEQYF. DNA of the CDR3: TGTGCCAGCAGCTTAACGGGATCACCCGGGGAGCAGTACTTC.

V usage is TRBV7-2 and J usage is TRBJ2-5, with D tentatively TRBD1 or TRBD2 (6 bases each). The CDR3 is 15 amino acids. The germline CDR1 and CDR2 sequences are SGHTA and FQGNSA. Trimming took 5 bases from V and 5 from J, leaving 18 bases between them. The CDR3 region is CASSPMGGLGETQYF. The CDR3 coding sequence is TGTGCCAGCAGCCCCATGGGGGGCTTAGGGGAGACCCAGTACTTC.

The J gene is TRBJ1-3, the V gene TRBV6-1, with D perhaps matching TRBD1 (6 bases). The length of the CDR3 is 14 residues. The germline gives CDR1 MNHNS, CDR2 SASEGT. Between the trimmed V and J ends, which lost 7 bases and 4 bases, there was a span of 14 bases. CDR3 region: CASTARGTGNTIYF. CDR3 in DNA: TGTGCCAGCACTGCCCGAGGGACAGGAAACACCATATATTTT.

This chain connects TRBV10-1 to TRBJ2-3; 10 bases are a match to TRBD2. The CDR3 totals 20 residues. V lost 8 bases to trimming and J lost 4 bases; unmatched junction nucleotides: 24. Germline-derived CDR1 and CDR2 are WNHNN and SYGVQD (reference sequence). The chain's CDR3 is CASGPLTRSEGLALPDTQYF. The CDR3 DNA follows: TGCGCCAGCGGACCCCTTACCCGCAGTGAGGGACTAGCGTTACCAGATACGCAGTATTTT.

The chain employs TRBV4-2 and TRBJ1-2; TRBD1 agrees at 9 bases. The CDR3 runs to 14 residues. CDR1 and CDR2 (germline): LGHNA, YNFKEQ. The ends lost 1 base at V and 5 bases at J; junction bases unmatched: 2. CDR3 loop: CASSQADRGYGYTF. The DNA of the CDR3 is TGTGCCAGCAGCCAAGCGGACAGGGGATATGGCTACACCTTC.

V usage is TRBV11-3 and J usage is TRBJ2-1; TRBD2 aligns across 8 bases. CDR3 length equals 18 residues. CDR1 SGHNT and CDR2 YENEEA come from the germline V gene. Trimming took 4 bases from V and 1 from J; bases not matched to a gene: 12. Here the CDR3 reads CASSSPGVASGSYNEQFF. Here the CDR3 DNA reads TGTGCCAGCAGCTCCCCGGGGGTGGCTAGCGGGTCCTACAATGAGCAGTTCTTC. The full variable domain, completed using reference TRBV11-3 and TRBJ2-1, is EAGVVQSPRYKIIEKKQPVAFWCNPISGHNTLYWYLQNLGQGPELLIRYENEEAVDDSQLPKDRFSAERLKGVDSTLKIQPAELGDSAVYLCASSSPGVASGSYNEQFFGPGTRLTVL.

The chain joins TRBV6-5 to TRBJ2-7; D gene ambiguous. Per the germline V gene, CDR1 is MNHEY and CDR2 is SVGAGI. This CDR3 spans 15 amino acids. Trimming stripped 2 bases from V and 2 bases from J, with 13 bases between. As DNA, the CDR3 is TGTGCCAGCAGTTACAAGGCAGGCAGCACCTACGAGCAGTACTTC. Its translation: CASSYKAGSTYEQYF.

With respect to this clone: This CDR3 is also generated by other DNA sequences in the sample. The chain joins TRBV5-1 to TRBJ2-3; no definite D call. V was pared by 4 bases and J by 2 bases, with 5 bases between. The CDR3 runs to 12 residues. Germline V gene data show CDR1 as SGHRS and CDR2 as YFSETQ. As DNA, the CDR3 is TGCGCCAGCAGCCTCTCCACAGATACGCAGTATTTT. It yields the protein CASSLSTDTQYF.

The rearrangement uses TRBV6-5 and TRBJ2-3; D remains ambiguous. The CDR3 extends over 13 amino acids. The germline gives CDR1 MNHEY, CDR2 SVGAGI. The V end lost 6 bases, the J end lost 2 bases, and 9 bases lay between the germline ends. In DNA, the CDR3 is TGTGCCAGCAGAACAGAGTACACAGATACGCAGTATTTT. As protein: CASRTEYTDTQYF.

This clone was seen a handful of times. The chain employs TRBV7-2 and TRBJ1-3; 9 nucleotides agree with TRBD1. Germline V CDR1 and CDR2: SGHTA, FQGNSA. The V and J ends lost 4 bases and 0 bases, in that order; junction bases with no gene match: 4. This CDR3 has 16 residues. CDR3 sequence: CASSSPGQGSGNTIYF. The CDR3 bases are TGTGCCAGCAGCTCACCGGGACAGGGCTCTGGAAACACCATATATTTT. The full variable domain, rest sourced from reference TRBV7-2 and TRBJ1-3, is GAGVSQSPSNKVTEKGKDVELRCDPISGHTALYWYRQSLGQGLEFLIYFQGNSAPDKSGLPSDRFSAERTGGSVSTLTIQRTQQEDSAVYLCASSSPGQGSGNTIYFGEGSWLTVV.

The rearrangement links TRBV6-5 to TRBJ2-5, with D possibly matching TRBD2 (5 bases). This CDR3 has 14 amino acids. CDR1 MNHEY and CDR2 SVGAGI come from the germline V gene. Trimming took off 4 bases at V and 5 bases at J, with 14 bases between the two ends. CDR3 in DNA: TGTGCCAGCAGTTCCCATACTAGATGGGAGACCCAGTACTTC. Its protein product is CASSSHTRWETQYF.

The chain recombines TRBV7-9 with TRBJ2-5, with D possibly being TRBD2 (5 bases). Germline V CDR1 and CDR2: SEHNR, FQNEAQ (reference sequence). With 5 bases removed from V and 2 bases from J, the gap between germline ends came to 6 bases. This CDR3 is built from 12 residues. The CDR3 reads CASSRGQETQYF. The CDR3 DNA reads as TGTGCCAGCAGCCGAGGGCAAGAGACCCAGTACTTC.